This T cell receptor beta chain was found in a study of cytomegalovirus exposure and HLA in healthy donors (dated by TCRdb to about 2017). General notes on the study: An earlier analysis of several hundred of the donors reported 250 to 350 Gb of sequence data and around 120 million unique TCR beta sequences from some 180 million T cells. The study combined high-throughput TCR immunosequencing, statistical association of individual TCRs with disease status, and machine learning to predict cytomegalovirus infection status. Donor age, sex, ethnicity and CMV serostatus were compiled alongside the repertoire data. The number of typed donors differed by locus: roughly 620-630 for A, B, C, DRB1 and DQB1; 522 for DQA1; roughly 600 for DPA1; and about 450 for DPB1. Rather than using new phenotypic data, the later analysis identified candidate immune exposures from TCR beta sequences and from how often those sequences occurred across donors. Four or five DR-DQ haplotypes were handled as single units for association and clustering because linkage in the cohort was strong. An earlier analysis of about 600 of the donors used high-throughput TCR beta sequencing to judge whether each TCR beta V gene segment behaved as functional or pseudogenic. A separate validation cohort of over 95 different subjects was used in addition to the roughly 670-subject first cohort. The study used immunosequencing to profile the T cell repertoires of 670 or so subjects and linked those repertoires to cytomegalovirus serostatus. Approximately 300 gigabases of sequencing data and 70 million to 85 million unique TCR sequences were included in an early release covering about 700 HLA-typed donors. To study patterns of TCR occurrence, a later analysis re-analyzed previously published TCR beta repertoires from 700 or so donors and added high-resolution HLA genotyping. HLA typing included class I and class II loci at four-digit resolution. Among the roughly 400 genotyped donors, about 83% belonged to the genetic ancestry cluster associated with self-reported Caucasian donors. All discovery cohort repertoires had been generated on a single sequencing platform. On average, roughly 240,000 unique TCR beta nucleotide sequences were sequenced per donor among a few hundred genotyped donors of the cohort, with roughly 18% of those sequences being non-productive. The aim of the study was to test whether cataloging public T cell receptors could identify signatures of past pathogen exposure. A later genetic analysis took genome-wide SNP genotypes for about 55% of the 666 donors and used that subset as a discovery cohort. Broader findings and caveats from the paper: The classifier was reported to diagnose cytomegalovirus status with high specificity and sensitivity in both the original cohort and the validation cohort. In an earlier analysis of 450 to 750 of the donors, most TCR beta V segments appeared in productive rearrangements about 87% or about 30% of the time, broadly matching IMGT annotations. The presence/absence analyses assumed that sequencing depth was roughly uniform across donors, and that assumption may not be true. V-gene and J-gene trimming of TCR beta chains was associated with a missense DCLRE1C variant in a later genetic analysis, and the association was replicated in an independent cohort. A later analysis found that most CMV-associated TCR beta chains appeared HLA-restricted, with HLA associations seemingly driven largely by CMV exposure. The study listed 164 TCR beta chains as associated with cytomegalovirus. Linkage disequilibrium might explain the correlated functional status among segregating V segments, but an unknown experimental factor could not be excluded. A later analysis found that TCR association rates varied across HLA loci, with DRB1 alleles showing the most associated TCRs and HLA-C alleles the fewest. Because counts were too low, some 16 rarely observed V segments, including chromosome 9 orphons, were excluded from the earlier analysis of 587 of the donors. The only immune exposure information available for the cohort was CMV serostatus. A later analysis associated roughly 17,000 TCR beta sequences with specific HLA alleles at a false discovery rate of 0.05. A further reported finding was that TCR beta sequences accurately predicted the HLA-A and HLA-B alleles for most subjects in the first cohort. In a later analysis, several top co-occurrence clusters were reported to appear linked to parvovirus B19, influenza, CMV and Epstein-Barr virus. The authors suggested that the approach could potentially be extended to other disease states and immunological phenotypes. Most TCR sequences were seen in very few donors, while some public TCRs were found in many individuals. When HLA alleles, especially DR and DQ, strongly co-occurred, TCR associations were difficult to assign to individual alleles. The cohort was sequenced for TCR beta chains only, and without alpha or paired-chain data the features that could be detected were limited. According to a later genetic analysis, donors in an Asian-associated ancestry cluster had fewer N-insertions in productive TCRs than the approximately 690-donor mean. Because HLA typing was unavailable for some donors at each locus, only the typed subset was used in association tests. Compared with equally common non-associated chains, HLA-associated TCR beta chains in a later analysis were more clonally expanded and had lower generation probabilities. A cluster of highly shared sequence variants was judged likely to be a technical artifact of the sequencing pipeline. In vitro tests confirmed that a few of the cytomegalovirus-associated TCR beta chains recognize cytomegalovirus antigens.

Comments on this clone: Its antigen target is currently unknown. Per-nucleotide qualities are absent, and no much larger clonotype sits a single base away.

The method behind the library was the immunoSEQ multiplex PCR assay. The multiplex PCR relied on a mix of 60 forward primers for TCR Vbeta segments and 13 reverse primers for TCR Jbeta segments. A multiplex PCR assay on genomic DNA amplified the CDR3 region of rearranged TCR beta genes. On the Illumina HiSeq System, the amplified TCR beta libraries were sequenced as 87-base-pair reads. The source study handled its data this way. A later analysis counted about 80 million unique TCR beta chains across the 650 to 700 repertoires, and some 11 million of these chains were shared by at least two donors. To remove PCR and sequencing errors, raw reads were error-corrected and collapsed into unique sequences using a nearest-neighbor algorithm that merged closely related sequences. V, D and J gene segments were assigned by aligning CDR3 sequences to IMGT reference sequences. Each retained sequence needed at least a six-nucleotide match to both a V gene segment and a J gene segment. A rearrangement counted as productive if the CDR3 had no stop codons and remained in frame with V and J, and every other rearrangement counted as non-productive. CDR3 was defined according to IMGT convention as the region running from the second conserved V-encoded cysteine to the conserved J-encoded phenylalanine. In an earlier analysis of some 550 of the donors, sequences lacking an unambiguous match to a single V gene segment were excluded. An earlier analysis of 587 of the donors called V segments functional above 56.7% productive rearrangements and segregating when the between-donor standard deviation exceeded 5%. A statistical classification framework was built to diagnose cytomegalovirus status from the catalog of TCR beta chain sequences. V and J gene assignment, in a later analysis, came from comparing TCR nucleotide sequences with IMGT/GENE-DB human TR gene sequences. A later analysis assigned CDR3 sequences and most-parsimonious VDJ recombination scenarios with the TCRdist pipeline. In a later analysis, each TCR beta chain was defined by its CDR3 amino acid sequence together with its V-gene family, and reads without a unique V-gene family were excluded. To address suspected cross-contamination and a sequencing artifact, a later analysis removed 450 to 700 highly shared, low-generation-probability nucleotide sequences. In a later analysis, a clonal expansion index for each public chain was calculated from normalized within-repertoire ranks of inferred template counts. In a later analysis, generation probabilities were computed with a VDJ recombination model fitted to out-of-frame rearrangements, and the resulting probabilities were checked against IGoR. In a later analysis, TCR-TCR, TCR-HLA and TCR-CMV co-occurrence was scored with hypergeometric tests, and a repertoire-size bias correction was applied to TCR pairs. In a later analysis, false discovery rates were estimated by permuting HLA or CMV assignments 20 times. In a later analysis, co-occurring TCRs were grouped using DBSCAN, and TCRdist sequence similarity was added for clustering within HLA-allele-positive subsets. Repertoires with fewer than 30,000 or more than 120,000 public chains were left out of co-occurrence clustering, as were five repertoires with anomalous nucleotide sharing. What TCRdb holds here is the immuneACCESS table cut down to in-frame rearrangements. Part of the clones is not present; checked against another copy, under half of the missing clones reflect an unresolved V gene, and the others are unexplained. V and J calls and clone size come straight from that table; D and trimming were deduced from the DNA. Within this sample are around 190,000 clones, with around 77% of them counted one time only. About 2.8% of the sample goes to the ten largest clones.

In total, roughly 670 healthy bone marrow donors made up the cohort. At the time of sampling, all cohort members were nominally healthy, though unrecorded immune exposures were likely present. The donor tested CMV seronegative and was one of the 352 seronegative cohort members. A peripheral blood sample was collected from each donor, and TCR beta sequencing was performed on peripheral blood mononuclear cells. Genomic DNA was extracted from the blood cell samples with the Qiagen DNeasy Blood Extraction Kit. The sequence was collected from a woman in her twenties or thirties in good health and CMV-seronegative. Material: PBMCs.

The DNA sequence is TGTGCCAGCAGCGCGGACAGGGGGGTCTACACTGAAGCTTTCTTT. Translated, this is CASSADRGVYTEAFF. The V and J genes are TRBV5-6 and TRBJ1-1, with 10 central nucleotides matching TRBD1. CDR3 length: 15 amino acids, cysteine to phenylalanine. Only the CDR3 part of the read is kept: 45 bases, read in frame from the first base. At the junction V is shortened by 4 bases and J by 3 bases; bases outside the gene matches: 6. Sequences SGHDT (CDR1) and YYEEEE (CDR2) are obtained from the germline V gene. When the CDR3 is completed using the reference TRBV5-6 and TRBJ1-1 genes on either side, the full variable domain is DAGVTQSPTHLIKTRGQQVTLRCSPKSGHDTVSWYQQALGQGPQFIFQYYEEEERQRGNFPDRFSGHQFPNYSSELNVNALLLGDSALYLCASSADRGVYTEAFFGQGTRLTVV.